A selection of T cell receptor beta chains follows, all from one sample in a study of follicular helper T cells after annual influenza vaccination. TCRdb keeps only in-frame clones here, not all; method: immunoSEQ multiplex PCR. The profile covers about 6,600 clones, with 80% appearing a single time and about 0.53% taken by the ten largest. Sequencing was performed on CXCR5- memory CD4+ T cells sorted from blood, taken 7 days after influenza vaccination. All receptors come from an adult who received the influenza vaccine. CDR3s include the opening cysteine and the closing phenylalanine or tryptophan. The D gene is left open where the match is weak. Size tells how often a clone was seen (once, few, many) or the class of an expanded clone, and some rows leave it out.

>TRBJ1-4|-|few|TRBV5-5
CASSDRFEKLFF
TGTGCCAGCAGCGACAGGTTTGAAAAACTGTTTTTT
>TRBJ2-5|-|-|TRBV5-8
CASSFDREETQYF
TGTGCCAGCAGCTTCGACAGAGAAGAGACCCAGTACTTC
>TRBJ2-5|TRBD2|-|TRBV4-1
CASSQDSTSGGARETQYF
TGCGCCAGCAGCCAAGACTCGACTAGCGGGGGGGCGAGGGAGACCCAGTACTTC
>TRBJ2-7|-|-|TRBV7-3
CASSLNGGYEQYF
TGTGCCAGCAGCTTAAACGGGGGCTACGAGCAGTACTTC
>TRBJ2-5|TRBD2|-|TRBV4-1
CASSQDGTGGETQYF
TGCGCCAGCAGCCAAGATGGAACGGGGGGAGAGACCCAGTACTTC
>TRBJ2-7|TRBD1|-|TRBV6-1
CASSEAGTGIYEQYF
TGTGCCAGCAGTGAAGCAGGGACAGGGATTTACGAGCAGTACTTC
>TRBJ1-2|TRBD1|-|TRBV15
CATSRGGQTPGGYTF
TGTGCCACCAGCAGAGGGGGACAGACCCCGGGCGGCTACACCTTC
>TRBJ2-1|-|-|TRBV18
CASSPDNRVEQFF
TGTGCCAGCTCACCGGACAACAGGGTCGAGCAGTTCTTC
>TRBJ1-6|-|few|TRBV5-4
CASSWQGTKVSPLHF
TGTGCCAGCAGCTGGCAAGGGACTAAAGTTTCACCCCTCCACTTT
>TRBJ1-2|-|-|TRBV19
CATGGVNYGYTF
TGTGCCACCGGGGGGGTTAACTATGGCTACACCTTC
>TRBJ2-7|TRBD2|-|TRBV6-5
CASKLAGGVSYEQYF
TGTGCCAGCAAGCTAGCGGGGGGTGTCTCCTACGAGCAGTACTTC
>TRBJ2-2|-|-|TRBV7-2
CASSLGPAAGELFF
TGTGCCAGCAGCTTGGGTCCGGCTGCCGGGGAGCTGTTTTTT
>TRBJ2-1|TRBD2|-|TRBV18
CASSPLAGDDNEQFF
TGTGCCAGCTCACCACTAGCGGGGGACGACAATGAGCAGTTCTTC
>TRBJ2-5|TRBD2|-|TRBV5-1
CASSLEGTSGGPGQVTQYF
TGCGCCAGCAGCTTGGAGGGGACTAGCGGGGGGCCCGGCCAGGTGACCCAGTACTTC
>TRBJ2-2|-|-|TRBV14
CASSLRSSTGELFF
TGTGCCAGCAGCCTCAGGTCTTCCACCGGGGAGCTGTTTTTT
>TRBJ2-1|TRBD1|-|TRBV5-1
CASSLPARPDRGRNNEQFF
TGCGCCAGCAGCCTTCCCGCCCGGCCAGACAGGGGGCGGAACAATGAGCAGTTCTTC
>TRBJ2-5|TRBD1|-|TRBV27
CASSLSGQQQETQYF
TGTGCCAGCAGTTTATCGGGACAGCAGCAAGAGACCCAGTACTTC
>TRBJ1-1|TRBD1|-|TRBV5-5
CASRGTGELGAFF
TGTGCCAGCCGGGGGACAGGGGAGCTGGGAGCTTTCTTT
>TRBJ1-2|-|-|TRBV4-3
CASSQVEGIYGYTF
TGCGCCAGCAGCCAAGTTGAGGGGATCTATGGCTACACCTTC
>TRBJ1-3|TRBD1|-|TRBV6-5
CASSYSDRARGNTIYF
TGTGCCAGCAGTTACTCAGACAGGGCGAGGGGAAACACCATATATTTT
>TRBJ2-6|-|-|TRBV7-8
CASSPGLGVGANVLTF
TGTGCCAGCAGCCCCGGTCTCGGGGTCGGGGCCAACGTCCTGACTTTC
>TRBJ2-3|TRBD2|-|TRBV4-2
CASSPGAGALLDTQYF
TGTGCCAGCAGCCCTGGAGCGGGGGCCTTATTGGATACGCAGTATTTT
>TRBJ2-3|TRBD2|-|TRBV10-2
CASNGRAGGPDTQYF
TGCGCCAGCAATGGTAGGGCGGGGGGGCCAGATACGCAGTATTTT
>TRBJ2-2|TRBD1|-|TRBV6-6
CASRDRDRGTGELFF
TGTGCCAGCAGGGACCGGGACAGGGGTACCGGGGAGCTGTTTTTT
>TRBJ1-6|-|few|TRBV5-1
CASRRDGTGNSPLHF
TGCGCCAGCAGGCGGGACGGTACAGGGAATTCACCCCTCCACTTT
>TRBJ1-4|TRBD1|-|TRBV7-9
CASSLNRGAEKLFF
TGTGCCAGCAGCTTAAACAGGGGAGCTGAAAAACTGTTTTTT
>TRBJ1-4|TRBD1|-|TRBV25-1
CASSDPVQGGEKLFF
TGTGCCAGCAGTGACCCCGTACAGGGGGGTGAAAAACTGTTTTTT
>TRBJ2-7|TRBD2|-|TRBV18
CASSEGLALTYEQYF
TGTGCCAGCTCAGAAGGACTAGCGCTTACCTACGAGCAGTACTTC
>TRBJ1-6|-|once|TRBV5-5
CASGNQKGFSYNSPLHF
TGTGCCAGCGGGAACCAGAAAGGGTTTTCCTATAATTCACCCCTCCACTTT
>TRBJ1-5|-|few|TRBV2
CASSELQGDQPQHF
TGTGCCAGCAGTGAACTGCAGGGAGATCAGCCCCAGCATTTT
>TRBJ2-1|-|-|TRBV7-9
CASSPGLESSYNEQFF
TGTGCCAGCAGCCCCGGACTCGAAAGCTCCTACAATGAGCAGTTCTTC
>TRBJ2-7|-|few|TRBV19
CASTSSDLYEQYF
TGTGCCAGTACCTCCAGCGACCTTTACGAGCAGTACTTC
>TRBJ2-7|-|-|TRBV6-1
CASRRQDGQYF
TGTGCCAGCAGACGACAGGATGGGCAGTACTTC
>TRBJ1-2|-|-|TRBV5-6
CASSWGGGYTF
TGTGCCAGCAGCTGGGGGGGTGGCTACACCTTC
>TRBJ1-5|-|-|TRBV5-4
CASSLDGGRQPQHF
TGTGCCAGCAGCTTGGATGGGGGGCGGCAGCCCCAGCATTTT
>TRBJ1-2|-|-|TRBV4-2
CASSQDQQVGYGYTF
TGTGCCAGCAGCCAAGATCAACAGGTCGGCTATGGCTACACCTTC
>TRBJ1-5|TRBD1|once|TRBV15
CATSRTGGFSNQPQHF
TGTGCCACCAGCAGGACAGGGGGATTCAGCAATCAGCCCCAGCATTTT
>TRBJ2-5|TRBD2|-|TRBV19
CASKYTLAGEETQYF
TGTGCCAGTAAATATACGCTAGCGGGGGAAGAGACCCAGTACTTC
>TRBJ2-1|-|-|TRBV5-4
CASSLEAGNNEQFF
TGTGCCAGCAGCTTAGAAGCTGGAAACAATGAGCAGTTCTTC
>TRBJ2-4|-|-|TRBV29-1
CSVDGGAKNIQYF
TGCAGCGTTGACGGAGGGGCCAAAAACATTCAGTACTTC
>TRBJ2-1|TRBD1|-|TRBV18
CASSLRQGIYNEQFF
TGTGCCAGCTCACTCCGACAGGGGATCTACAATGAGCAGTTCTTC
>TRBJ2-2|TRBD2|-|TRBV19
CASSTGLAGGLNTGELFF
TGTGCCAGTAGTACGGGACTAGCGGGGGGGCTGAACACCGGGGAGCTGTTTTTT
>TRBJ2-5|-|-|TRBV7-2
CASSFGQRETQYF
TGTGCCAGCAGCTTCGGACAGAGAGAGACCCAGTACTTC
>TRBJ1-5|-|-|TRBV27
CASSSQQPQHF
TGTGCCAGCAGTTCACAACAGCCCCAGCATTTT
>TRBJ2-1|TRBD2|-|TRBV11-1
CASLGTNKQFF
TGTGCCAGCCTAGGGACTAACAAGCAGTTCTTC
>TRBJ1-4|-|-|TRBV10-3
CAIQRGTNEKLFF
TGTGCCATCCAGAGGGGTACTAATGAAAAACTGTTTTTT
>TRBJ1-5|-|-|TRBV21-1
CASSKAQGVRQPQHF
TGTGCCAGCAGCAAAGCGCAAGGGGTTAGGCAGCCCCAGCATTTT
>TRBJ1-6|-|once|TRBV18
CASSLQDFSPLHF
TGTGCCAGCTCACTCCAAGACTTTTCACCCCTCCACTTT
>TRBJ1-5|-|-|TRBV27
CASIQPQHF
TGTGCCAGCATTCAGCCCCAGCATTTT
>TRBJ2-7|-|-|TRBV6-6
CASSYPRGTGRYEQYF
TGTGCCAGCAGTTACCCTAGGGGGACTGGCCGCTACGAGCAGTACTTC
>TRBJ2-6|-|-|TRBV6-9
CASSYVRAGANVLTF
TGTGCCAGCAGTTACGTTCGGGCTGGGGCCAACGTCCTGACTTTC
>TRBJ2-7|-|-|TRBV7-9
CASSWAMTGEQYF
TGTGCCAGCAGCTGGGCCATGACTGGCGAGCAGTACTTC
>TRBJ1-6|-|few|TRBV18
CASSLGRVRNSPLHF
TGTGCCAGCTCACTGGGGAGGGTCAGAAATTCACCCCTCCACTTT
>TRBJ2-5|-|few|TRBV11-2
CASSLGGRGAGETQYF
TGTGCCAGCAGCTTAGGGGGGCGTGGGGCCGGGGAGACCCAGTACTTC
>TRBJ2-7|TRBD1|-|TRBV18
CASSPPPGQGASEQYF
TGTGCCAGCTCACCCCCCCCGGGACAGGGGGCTTCCGAGCAGTACTTC
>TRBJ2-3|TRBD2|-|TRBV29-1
CSVRLAGDTQYF
TGCAGCGTTCGACTAGCAGGAGATACGCAGTATTTT
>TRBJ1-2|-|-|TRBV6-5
CASSYSRVGGVNGYTF
TGTGCCAGCAGTTACTCGAGGGTAGGGGGAGTAAATGGCTACACCTTC